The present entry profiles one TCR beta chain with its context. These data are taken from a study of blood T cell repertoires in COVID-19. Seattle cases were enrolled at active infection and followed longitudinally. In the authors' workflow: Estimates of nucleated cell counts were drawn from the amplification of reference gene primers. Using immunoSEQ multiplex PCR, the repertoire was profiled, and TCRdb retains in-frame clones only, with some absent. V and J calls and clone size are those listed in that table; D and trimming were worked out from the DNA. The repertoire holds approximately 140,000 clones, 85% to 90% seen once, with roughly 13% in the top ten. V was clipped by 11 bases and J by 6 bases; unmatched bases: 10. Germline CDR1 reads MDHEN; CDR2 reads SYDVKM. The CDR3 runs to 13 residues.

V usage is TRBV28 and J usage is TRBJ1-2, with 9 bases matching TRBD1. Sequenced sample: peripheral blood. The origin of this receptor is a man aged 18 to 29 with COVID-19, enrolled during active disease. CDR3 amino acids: CAGWDRALDGYTF. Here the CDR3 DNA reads TGTGCCGGATGGGACAGGGCCTTAGATGGCTACACCTTC.